The 21 T cell receptor beta chains below all came from one sample that was sequenced in a study of control samples from healthy donors and cancer patients. The repertoire was sequenced with immunoSEQ multiplex PCR; TCRdb's copy has only in-frame clones and lacks some. The sample shows about 63,000 clones, roughly 85% of them seen only once. The specimen was blood. The receptors come from a man aged 40-49 years in good health.

The V and J genes are TRBV18 and TRBJ2-5; TRBD1 might be the D (6 bases). V was clipped by 3 bases and J by 5 bases, with 19 bases between them. The CDR3 spans 16 residues. Germline assignment: CDR1 KGHSH and CDR2 LQKENI. The DNA of the CDR3 is TGTGCCAGCTCACCCACACTACAGGGCGTCGGGGAGACCCAGTACTTC. It codes for CASSPTLQGVGETQYF.

The rearrangement links TRBV4-3 to TRBJ2-2; D may be TRBD1 (6 bases). The CDR3 loop spans 16 amino acids. V lost 3 bases and J lost 5, with 16 bases in between. Germline assignment: CDR1 LGHNA and CDR2 YSLEER. CDR3 bases: TGCGCCAGCAGCCAGGGGGCCGGGACGCCAACCGGGGAGCTGTTTTTT. Protein: CASSQGAGTPTGELFF.

This chain connects TRBV19 to TRBJ1-1; 9 bases are shared with TRBD1. The CDR3 has 16 residues. V lost 6 bases, J lost 4 bases, and 12 bases stayed unmatched. In germline, CDR1 is LNHDA, CDR2 SQIVND (reference sequence). CDR3 loop: CASSLNPGQGPTEAFF. CDR3 coding DNA: TGTGCCAGTAGCTTGAACCCGGGACAGGGACCCACTGAAGCTTTCTTT.

This chain uses TRBV7-9 with TRBJ2-1; 8 bases match TRBD2. The CDR3 runs 15 residues. After removal of 5 bases from V and 3 bases from J, the junction contained 6 bases not matched to a gene. Germline CDR1 and CDR2: SEHNR and FQNEAQ (reference sequence). DNA for the CDR3: TGTGCCAGCAGCGCGGGACTAGACATCTACAATGAGCAGTTCTTC. Translating gives CASSAGLDIYNEQFF.

This chain uses TRBV7-9 with TRBJ1-1, with a possible D match to TRBD1 (5 bases). This CDR3 spans 15 amino acids. Germline V gene sequence: CDR1 SEHNR, CDR2 FQNEAQ (reference sequence). The germline V and J ends were trimmed by 8 bases and 1 base, with 17 bases remaining between them. CDR3 sequence (DNA): TGTGCCAGCGTGGGGGGGAGGATAACGAACACTGAAGCTTTCTTT. It is translated as CASVGGRITNTEAFF. Drawing the rest from reference TRBV7-9 and TRBJ1-1, the complete variable domain is DTGVSQNPRHKITKRGQNVTFRCDPISEHNRLYWYRQTLGQGPEFLTYFQNEAQLEKSRLLSDRFSAERPKGSFSTLEIQRTEQGDSAMYLCASVGGRITNTEAFFGQGTRLTVV.

This chain connects TRBV12-3 or TRBV12-4 to TRBJ1-2; tentatively, D is TRBD1 (5 bases). The germline V and J ends were trimmed by 5 bases and 4 bases, with 8 bases remaining between them. The CDR3 is 12 residues long. The CDR3 DNA follows: TGTGCCAGCAGTATCGGGGGCTATGGCTACACCTTC. Translation gives CASSIGGYGYTF.

J is TRBJ2-1 and V is TRBV9; TRBD2 is a possible D gene (5 bases). The ends were cut back, 0 bases at V and 4 bases at J, with 11 bases in the middle. The CDR3 covers 15 residues. CDR1 is SGDLS and CDR2 is YYNGEE in the germline V gene. The CDR3: CASSVGTSIYNEQFF. In DNA, the CDR3 is TGTGCCAGCAGCGTAGGGACTTCTATTTACAATGAGCAGTTCTTC.

This chain joins TRBV6-2 or TRBV6-3 and TRBJ2-7, with 8 nucleotides matching TRBD1. Germline assignment: CDR1 MNHEY and CDR2 SVGEGT. The ends lost 4 bases at V and 3 bases at J; junction bases unmatched: 8. CDR3 length equals 15 residues. CDR3 loop: CASSFTGTGNYEQYF. Here the CDR3 DNA reads TGTGCCAGCAGTTTTACCGGGACAGGAAACTACGAGCAGTACTTC.

The J gene is TRBJ1-6, the V gene TRBV19, with D unresolved. Germline CDR1 is LNHDA and CDR2 is SQIVND (reference sequence). The CDR3 is 14 residues long. V was pared by 6 bases and J by 10 bases, with 16 bases between. CDR3 coding DNA: TGTGCCAGTAGCCCGACCGGCCCGGTGTCACCCCTCCACTTT. This sequence encodes CASSPTGPVSPLHF.

The chain is built from TRBV19 and TRBJ2-3, with no clear D. V was cut by 5 bases and J by 0 bases, with 15 bases left in between. Looked up from germline, CDR1 is LNHDA and CDR2 is SQIVND (reference sequence). The CDR3 extends over 16 amino acids. The CDR3 region is CASSPLGSLSTDTQYF. The CDR3 coding sequence is TGTGCCAGTAGTCCCCTGGGTAGCCTGAGCACAGATACGCAGTATTTT.

This sequence joins TRBV7-8 and TRBJ2-5; a weak D match, TRBD2 (6 bases). V dropped 1 base and J dropped 1 base, with 16 bases sitting between them. CDR1 and CDR2 (germline): SGHVS, FQNEAQ. CDR3 size: 17 residues. CDR3 sequence reads: CASSLGAVRGGQETQYF. The CDR3 coding sequence is TGTGCCAGCAGCTTAGGAGCGGTGAGGGGAGGCCAAGAGACCCAGTACTTC.

The CDR3 DNA follows: TGTGCCAGTAGTCCAGGGTTTAGCTATGGCTACACCTTC. Translation gives CASSPGFSYGYTF. The rearrangement uses TRBV19 and TRBJ1-2; possible D gene TRBD1, 5 bases. Germline-derived CDR1 and CDR2 are LNHDA and SQIVND (reference sequence). The CDR3 runs to 13 residues. V was cut by 5 bases and J by 4 bases, with 11 bases left in between. The full variable domain, its missing parts supplied by reference TRBV19 and TRBJ1-2, is DGGITQSPKYLFRKEGQNVTLSCEQNLNHDAMYWYRQDPGQGLRLIYYSQIVNDFQKGDIAEGYSVSREKKESFPLTVTSAQKNPTAFYLCASSPGFSYGYTFGSGTRLTVV.

V gene TRBV9 combines with J gene TRBJ2-1; 7 bases are a match to TRBD1. CDR3 length: 15 amino acids. Germline CDR1 SGDLS, CDR2 YYNGEE. V lost 4 bases and J lost 6; bases outside the gene matches: 10. The CDR3 coding sequence is TGTGCCAGCAGCCTCGACAGGGATAGCCTCAATGAGCAGTTCTTC. Translation gives CASSLDRDSLNEQFF.

The V call is TRBV28, the J call TRBJ1-6, with TRBD1 matching 9 bases. CDR1 and CDR2 from the germline V gene are MDHEN and SYDVKM. V gave up 10 bases and J gave up 8 bases; unmatched junction bases: 6. The CDR3 is made up of 13 amino acids. CDR3 sequence (DNA): TGTGCCACGTTAGGGACAGGGTATTCACCCCTCCACTTT. Amino acids: CATLGTGYSPLHF.

The rearrangement uses TRBV19 and TRBJ2-1; D is perhaps TRBD1 (5 bases). Germline V CDR1 and CDR2: LNHDA, SQIVND (reference sequence). There are 14 residues in the CDR3. V lost 4 bases and J lost 7, with 14 bases in between. The CDR3 DNA is TGTGCCAGTAGTACAGGGCGCTCGGAGAATGAGCAGTTCTTC. Residues: CASSTGRSENEQFF.

This clone was detected only a few times. The V call is TRBV7-9, the J call TRBJ1-1; D gene ambiguous. Trimming removed 2 bases at V and 8 bases at J, with 18 bases between. The CDR3 has 15 residues. Per the germline V gene, CDR1 is SEHNR and CDR2 is FQNEAQ (reference sequence). Here the CDR3 reads CASSLRMEGAGEAFF. The CDR3 nucleotides read TGTGCCAGCAGCTTAAGGATGGAGGGCGCCGGGGAAGCTTTCTTT.

The rearrangement joins TRBV5-1 to TRBJ1-2; 8 nucleotides agree with TRBD1. There are 15 residues in the CDR3. Germline loops: CDR1 SGHRS, CDR2 YFSETQ. The trim removed 4 bases at V and 4 bases at J, leaving 9 bases unmatched. CDR3 sequence (DNA): TGCGCCAGCAGCGGACAGGGTTCGGTATTCTATGGCTACACCTTC. Protein: CASSGQGSVFYGYTF.

V and J are TRBV7-2 and TRBJ2-5, with TRBD1 as a possible D gene (6 bases). The V end was cut by 1 base, the J end by 5 bases, with 20 bases between. CDR1 and CDR2 (germline): SGHTA, FQGNSA. This CDR3 region has 17 residues. In nucleotides, the CDR3 is TGTGCCAGCAGCTTAGTTGGATCAAAGAGTCAGGGGGAGACCCAGTACTTC. It codes for CASSLVGSKSQGETQYF. Variable domain in full (rest from reference TRBV7-2 and TRBJ2-5): GAGVSQSPSNKVTEKGKDVELRCDPISGHTALYWYRQSLGQGLEFLIYFQGNSAPDKSGLPSDRFSAERTGGSVSTLTIQRTQQEDSAVYLCASSLVGSKSQGETQYFGPGTRLLVL.

This chain uses TRBV4-3 with TRBJ1-5, with 9 bases matching TRBD1. Germline values: CDR1 LGHNA, CDR2 YSLEER. This CDR3 is built from 15 residues. Trimming cost V 4 bases and J 6 bases; bases outside gene matches: 7. Written as DNA, the CDR3 is TGCGCCAGCAGCCCCGGGACAGGGACAGGTCAGCCCCAGCATTTT. Its translation is CASSPGTGTGQPQHF.

Only a few counts were recorded for this clone. The chain is built from TRBV5-1 and TRBJ2-1; 7 positions agree with TRBD2. After removal of 4 bases from V and 3 bases from J, the junction contained 7 bases not matched to a gene. Germline assignment: CDR1 SGHRS and CDR2 YFSETQ. The CDR3 length is 15 residues. CDR3 loop: CASSQQTSNYNEQFF. The CDR3 DNA reads TGCGCCAGCAGCCAACAGACTAGCAACTACAATGAGCAGTTCTTC.

The chain couples TRBV7-2 to TRBJ2-7; either TRBD1 or TRBD2 may fit D (5 bases each). The germline gives CDR1 SGHTA, CDR2 FQGNSA. V lost 5 bases to trimming and J lost 3 bases, with 14 bases between them. This CDR3 spans 14 amino acids. This CDR3 is CASSISGTYYEQYF. The DNA of the CDR3 is TGTGCCAGCAGCATATCCGGGACCTACTACGAGCAGTACTTC.